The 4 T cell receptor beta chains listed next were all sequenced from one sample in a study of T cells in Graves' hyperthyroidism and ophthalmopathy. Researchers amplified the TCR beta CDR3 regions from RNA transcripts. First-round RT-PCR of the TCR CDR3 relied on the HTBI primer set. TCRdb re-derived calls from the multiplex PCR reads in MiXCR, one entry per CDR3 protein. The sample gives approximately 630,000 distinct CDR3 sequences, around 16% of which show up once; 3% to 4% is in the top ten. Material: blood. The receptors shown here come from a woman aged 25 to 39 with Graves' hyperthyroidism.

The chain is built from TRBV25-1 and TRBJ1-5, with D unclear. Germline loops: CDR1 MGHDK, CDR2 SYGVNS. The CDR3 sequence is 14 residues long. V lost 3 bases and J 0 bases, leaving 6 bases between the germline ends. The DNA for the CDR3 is TGTGCCAGCAGTGAGAGAGATAGCAATCAGCCCCAGCATTTT. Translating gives CASSERDSNQPQHF.

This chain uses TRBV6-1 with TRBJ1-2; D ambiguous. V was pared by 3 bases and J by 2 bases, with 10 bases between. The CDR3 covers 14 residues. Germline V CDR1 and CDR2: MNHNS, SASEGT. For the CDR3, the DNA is TGTGCCAGCAGTGATTACCCGACAAACTATGGCTACACCTTC. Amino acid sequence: CASSDYPTNYGYTF.

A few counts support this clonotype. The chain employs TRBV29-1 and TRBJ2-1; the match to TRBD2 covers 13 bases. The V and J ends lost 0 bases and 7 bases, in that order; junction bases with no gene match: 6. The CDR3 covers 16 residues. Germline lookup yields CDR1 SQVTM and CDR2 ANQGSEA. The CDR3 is CSVEDRTSGRTNEQFF. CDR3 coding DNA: TGCAGCGTTGAAGATCGGACTAGCGGGAGAACGAATGAGCAGTTCTTC.

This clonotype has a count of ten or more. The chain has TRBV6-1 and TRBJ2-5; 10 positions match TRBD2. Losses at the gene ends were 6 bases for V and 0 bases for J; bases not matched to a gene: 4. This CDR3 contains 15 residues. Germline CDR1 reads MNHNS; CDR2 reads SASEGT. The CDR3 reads CASRTSGRYQETQYF. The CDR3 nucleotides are TGTGCCAGCAGGACTAGCGGGCGGTACCAAGAGACCCAGTACTTC.